One sample yielded the 11 T cell receptor beta chains listed below, sequenced in a study of T-cell reconstitution after alpha-beta-depleted transplantation in children. Construction of the TCRbeta library involved unique molecular identifiers. TCRdb reprocessed the PCR reads via MiXCR and lists one record per CDR3 protein. The table records approximately 200,000 distinct CDR3 sequences, roughly 6.3% of them present only once. Sequencing used PBMCs, obtained before TCRalphabeta/CD19-depleted stem cell transplant. These TCRs come from a girl under two years old with combined immunodeficiency, due to receive a stem cell transplant.

The sample holds many counts of this clonotype. The genes are TRBV5-5 and TRBJ2-5; D not resolved. Germline CDR1 is SGHKS and CDR2 is YYEKEE (reference sequence). The ends were cut back, 0 bases at V and 2 bases at J, with 8 bases in the middle. The CDR3 runs to 14 residues. CDR3: CASSLDSMQETQYF. The CDR3 nucleotides read TGTGCCAGCAGCTTGGATTCGATGCAAGAGACCCAGTACTTC.

The table lists this clonotype with many counts. V is TRBV20-1 and J is TRBJ2-5; a weak D match, TRBD1 (6 bases). V gave up 5 bases and J gave up 4 bases, with 17 bases separating them. This CDR3 is 14 amino acids long. Germline loops: CDR1 DFQATT, CDR2 SNEGSKA (reference sequence). The CDR3 region is CSASKQGLGETQYF. The CDR3 DNA sequence: TGCAGTGCTTCTAAACAGGGCTTAGGAGAGACCCAGTACTTC.

This clonotype was seen repeatedly, ten times or more. The V gene is TRBV27, the J gene TRBJ2-7; 9 nucleotides match TRBD1. Germline-derived CDR1 and CDR2 are MNHEY and SMNVEV (reference sequence). Unmatched junction bases numbered 5, after V lost 8 bases and J lost 6 bases. This CDR3 has 12 residues. The CDR3, as DNA: TGTGCCAGCTCAACAGGGGGCGGCGAGCAGTACTTC. This encodes CASSTGGGEQYF.

There are a few counts of this clonotype. The chain recombines TRBV5-4 with TRBJ2-1; the match to TRBD2 covers 10 bases. This CDR3 has 17 residues. Trimming took 0 bases from V and 9 from J; bases not matched to a gene: 12. Germline values: CDR1 SGHNT, CDR2 YYREEE (reference sequence). CDR3 coding DNA: TGTGCCAGCAGCTTGGGCGGAGCGGGGGGGCAGTGGACTGAGCAGTTCTTC. Amino acids: CASSLGGAGGQWTEQFF.

This clonotype occurred many times. The chain recombines TRBV20-1 with TRBJ1-6; 9 bases line up with TRBD1. CDR1 and CDR2 from the germline V gene are DFQATT and SNEGSKA (reference sequence). The CDR3 length is 15 residues. The J segment lost 6 bases and the V segment lost 3 bases, leaving 6 bases of the junction unmatched. CDR3 amino acids: CSASEPTGGNSPLHF. The CDR3 coding sequence is TGCAGTGCTAGCGAGCCGACAGGGGGTAATTCACCCCTCCACTTT.

The chain uses TRBV5-5 and TRBJ2-7; D gene unclear. Trimming stripped 0 bases from V and 3 bases from J, with 10 bases between. From germline, CDR1 is SGHKS and CDR2 YYEKEE (reference sequence). The CDR3 is 14 residues long. The CDR3 here is CASSLGWTVYEQYF. The DNA of the CDR3 is TGTGCCAGCAGCTTGGGGTGGACCGTCTACGAGCAGTACTTC.

Only a few counts were recorded for this clonotype. The rearrangement joins TRBV6-1 to TRBJ2-5; D gene unclear. This CDR3 contains 13 residues. CDR1 and CDR2 (germline): MNHNS, SASEGT. V was cut by 7 bases and J by 3 bases, with 12 bases left in between. Here the CDR3 reads CASNPSSKETQYF. For the CDR3, the DNA is TGTGCCAGCAATCCAAGCAGCAAAGAGACCCAGTACTTC.

This clonotype was observed a few times. V is TRBV4-3 and J is TRBJ2-7, with D hard to call. Per the germline V gene, CDR1 is LGHNA and CDR2 is YSLEER. This CDR3 has 15 residues. V was clipped by 1 base and J by 0 bases, with 10 bases between them. The CDR3 protein is CASSQGVAGSYEQYF. As DNA, the CDR3 is TGCGCCAGCAGCCAAGGAGTGGCAGGCTCCTACGAGCAGTACTTC.

This clonotype was found many times. The chain recombines TRBV7-2 with TRBJ2-4; D not certain. The V gene lost 4 bases and the J gene lost 2 bases, with 15 bases spanning the gap. Germline V gene sequence: CDR1 SGHTA, CDR2 FQGNSA. CDR3 size: 16 residues. The CDR3 sequence: CASSSRPKVPKNIQYF. The DNA for the CDR3 is TGTGCCAGCAGCTCCCGGCCCAAGGTCCCCAAAAACATTCAGTACTTC. The full variable domain, rest sourced from reference TRBV7-2 and TRBJ2-4, is GAGVSQSPSNKVTEKGKDVELRCDPISGHTALYWYRQSLGQGLEFLIYFQGNSAPDKSGLPSDRFSAERTGGSVSTLTIQRTQQEDSAVYLCASSSRPKVPKNIQYFGAGTRLSVL.

The CDR3 is CASSKDRSSTDTQYF. CDR3 coding DNA: TGTGCCAGCAGCAAAGACAGGAGCTCCACAGATACGCAGTATTTT. The chain combines TRBV9 with TRBJ2-3, with D maybe TRBD1 (6 bases). V was cut by 4 bases and J by 2 bases, with 14 bases left in between. Germline assignment: CDR1 SGDLS and CDR2 YYNGEE. The CDR3 is made up of 15 amino acids.

This clonotype came up many times. This may be a read error, as it is one base from a much larger clone. V gene TRBV4-2 combines with J gene TRBJ2-7; no reliable D call. This CDR3 has 11 amino acids. In germline, CDR1 is LGHNA, CDR2 YNFKEQ. The V gene lost 2 bases and the J gene lost 3 bases, with 2 bases spanning the gap. DNA of the CDR3: TGTGCCAGCAGCCAAAACTACGAGCAGTACTTC. Protein product: CASSQNYEQYF.